The 32 T cell receptor beta chains in this list originate from one sample, sequenced in a study of T cell clusters in autoimmune cytopenias. Multiplex touch-down PCR amplified TRB using TRB-A and TRB-B pools in one tube. From the multiplex PCR reads, TCRdb lists one entry per CDR3 protein and no DNA. This listing includes 3,500 to 4,500 distinct CDR3 sequences. Roughly 38,000 genome equivalents of blood DNA were amplified for TRB. In addition, the sample was reused for a study of T cell repertoires in aging, cancer and after chemotherapy.

The specimen sequenced was peripheral blood. These receptors all come from a human donor in good health.

This sequence joins TRBV4-2 and TRBJ1-1. The V gene's germline CDR1 is LGHNA and CDR2 YNFKEQ. The CDR3 is 14 amino acids. Here the CDR3 reads CASSQDLHSLRAFF.

This chain joins TRBV4-2 and TRBJ2-5; TCRdb indicates TRBD1, and absent DNA this call remains unverified. Germline V lookup: CDR1 LGHNA, CDR2 YNFKEQ. The CDR3 length is 16 residues. This CDR3 reads CASSLGGQRGQETQYF.

J is TRBJ2-3 and V is TRBV12-3 or TRBV12-4. This CDR3 has 16 amino acids. This CDR3 is CASSSHSIPSTDTQYF.

V and J are TRBV5-6 and TRBJ2-5; TCRdb outputs TRBD1, but without DNA this stays unchecked. The CDR3 sequence is 14 residues long. CDR1 is SGHDT, CDR2 YYEEEE, per germline. CDR3 sequence reads: CASSPTGVGETQYF.

The chain couples TRBV6-2 or TRBV6-3 to TRBJ1-2; TCRdb lists TRBD1, though no DNA is available to test this call. Germline V gene lookup returns CDR1 MNHEY and CDR2 SVGEGT. The CDR3 loop spans 14 amino acids. The CDR3 here is CASRLGQRLYGYTF.

This clonotype counts as medium-sized by frequency. The V call is TRBV29-1, the J call TRBJ2-7. The CDR3 spans 12 residues. The germline V gene has CDR1 SQVTM and CDR2 ANQGSEA. This chain's CDR3 is CSVAGEPYEQYF.

The V and J genes are TRBV12-3 or TRBV12-4 and TRBJ2-1; there is no DNA to check the TCRdb D call of TRBD1. The CDR3 runs to 13 residues. The CDR3 loop is CASKTDSENEQFF.

V and J are TRBV15 and TRBJ2-1; TCRdb picks TRBD1, but there is no DNA to check that call. CDR1 LNHNV and CDR2 YYDKDF come from the germline V gene (reference sequence). The CDR3 sequence is 12 residues long. This chain's CDR3 is CATSRTQGEQFF. The variable domain in full, completed from reference TRBV15 and TRBJ2-1, reads DAMVIQNPRYQVTQFGKPVTLSCSQTLNHNVMYWYQQKSSQAPKLLFHYYDKDFNNEADTPDNFQSRRPNTSFCFLDIRSPGLGDTAMYLCATSRTQGEQFFGPGTRLTVL.

This chain connects TRBV29-1 to TRBJ2-1; TCRdb designates TRBD2, a call that cannot be tested without DNA. Germline values: CDR1 SQVTM, CDR2 ANQGSEA. CDR3 length equals 14 residues. The CDR3 loop is CSAKLAGLYNEQFF.

According to its frequency, this clonotype is large (0.1 to 1%). CDR3 loop: CASSTTYSYEQYF. The rearrangement uses TRBV27 and TRBJ2-7; the D call from TCRdb, TRBD2, cannot be confirmed without DNA. The CDR3 has 13 residues. Per the germline V gene, CDR1 is MNHEY and CDR2 is SMNVEV (reference sequence).

This chain connects TRBV20-1 to TRBJ1-6. Germline CDR1 is DFQATT and CDR2 is SNEGSKA (reference sequence). The CDR3 totals 12 residues. CDR3 sequence reads: CSALDEESPLHF.

V is TRBV18 and J is TRBJ2-2. This CDR3 is built from 12 residues. The germline gives CDR1 KGHSH, CDR2 LQKENI. This CDR3 reads CASSPRVGELFF.

The chain links TRBV6-2 or TRBV6-3 to TRBJ2-3; TCRdb's D gene call, TRBD1, goes unchecked for lack of DNA. The germline V gene encodes CDR1 MNHEY and CDR2 SVGEGT. The CDR3 totals 11 residues. The CDR3 region is CASSSPNTQYF.

This rearrangement joins TRBV6-4 to TRBJ2-3; TCRdb designates TRBD2, a call that cannot be tested without DNA. Germline CDR1 MRHNA, CDR2 SNTAGT. CDR3 length: 15 residues. Here the CDR3 reads CASSSSGGAADTQYF.

The J gene is TRBJ2-7, the V gene TRBV6-2 or TRBV6-3. The CDR3 runs to 13 residues. Germline CDR1 is MNHEY and CDR2 is SVGEGT. The CDR3: CASSYAGLYEQYF.

The chain employs TRBV6-2 or TRBV6-3 and TRBJ2-5. Looked up from germline, CDR1 is MNHEY and CDR2 is SVGEGT. This CDR3 is built from 14 residues. The CDR3 here is CASSYSNLGETQYF.

This rearrangement joins TRBV19 to TRBJ1-5; TCRdb's assignment of TRBD1 cannot be checked, as there is no DNA. Germline V CDR1 and CDR2: LNHDA, SQIVND (reference sequence). The CDR3 has 14 amino acids. CDR3 sequence: CASSIRGRGQPQHF.

The chain has TRBV12-3 or TRBV12-4 and TRBJ2-2. This CDR3 contains 14 residues. This CDR3 is CASRGDANTGELFF.

This chain joins TRBV12-3 or TRBV12-4 and TRBJ2-7; TCRdb names TRBD2, which stays unverified in the absence of DNA. This CDR3 spans 14 amino acids. The chain's CDR3 is CASSSGTSGRVQYF.

The J gene is TRBJ1-1, the V gene TRBV6-5. The CDR3 is 14 residues long. Germline V lookup: CDR1 MNHEY, CDR2 SVGAGI. The CDR3 loop is CASSYRQGGTEAFF.

The chain joins TRBV12-3 or TRBV12-4 to TRBJ2-3; TCRdb's D call, TRBD1, is unchecked because there is no DNA. The CDR3 is made up of 13 amino acids. The CDR3 loop reads CASSAVRGDTQYF.

This clonotype counts as medium-sized by frequency. The V and J genes are TRBV19 and TRBJ2-2; no DNA is available, so the TRBD1 call from TCRdb remains unchecked. The CDR3 totals 13 residues. Germline assignment: CDR1 LNHDA and CDR2 SQIVND (reference sequence). CDR3 loop: CASRQGGTGELFF.

The genes are TRBV27 and TRBJ2-2; without DNA, the TCRdb call of TRBD2 cannot be checked. The CDR3 loop spans 15 amino acids. Germline V lookup: CDR1 MNHEY, CDR2 SMNVEV (reference sequence). The chain's CDR3 is CASSGSGGFGGELFF.

This clonotype counts as medium-sized by frequency. The V call is TRBV29-1, the J call TRBJ2-7; TCRdb outputs TRBD1, but without DNA this stays unchecked. The CDR3 is 11 amino acids. Germline loops: CDR1 SQVTM, CDR2 ANQGSEA. The CDR3 is CSVEQGYEQYF.

V and J are TRBV7-9 and TRBJ2-1; TCRdb outputs TRBD1, but without DNA this stays unchecked. The CDR3 length is 15 residues. Germline loops: CDR1 SEHNR, CDR2 FQNEAQ (reference sequence). CDR3 protein: CASRETGGWDNEQFF. The full variable domain, its missing parts supplied by reference TRBV7-9 and TRBJ2-1, is DTGVSQNPRHKITKRGQNVTFRCDPISEHNRLYWYRQTLGQGPEFLTYFQNEAQLEKSRLLSDRFSAERPKGSFSTLEIQRTEQGDSAMYLCASRETGGWDNEQFFGPGTRLTVL.

This clonotype is medium-sized by frequency. The chain combines TRBV5-5 with TRBJ2-2; TCRdb calls TRBD1, which cannot be checked without DNA. The CDR3 spans 15 residues. The germline CDR1 and CDR2 sequences are SGHKS and YYEKEE (reference sequence). The CDR3 loop is CAGSGGAIDTGELFF.

The chain is built from TRBV30 and TRBJ1-2. The length of the CDR3 is 13 residues. Per germline, CDR1 GTSNPN and CDR2 SVGIG (reference sequence). CDR3: CAWSVGWVSGYTF.

J is TRBJ1-2 and V is TRBV19; the D call from TCRdb, TRBD1, cannot be confirmed without DNA. This CDR3 spans 13 amino acids. The germline gives CDR1 LNHDA, CDR2 SQIVND (reference sequence). CDR3 protein: CASRTVGQYGYTF.

The chain combines TRBV6-2 or TRBV6-3 with TRBJ2-7. Germline V lookup: CDR1 MNHEY, CDR2 SVGEGT. The CDR3 covers 14 residues. Here the CDR3 reads CASSKSRSTYEQYF.

V gene TRBV7-6 combines with J gene TRBJ2-1. The germline CDR1 and CDR2 sequences are SGHVS and FNYEAQ. The CDR3 totals 14 residues. CDR3 region: CASSRTEQYNEQFF.

CDR3 loop: CASSKQGAANYGYTF. The chain recombines TRBV19 with TRBJ1-2; TCRdb reports TRBD1, a call that lacks DNA to check it against. The V gene's germline CDR1 is LNHDA and CDR2 SQIVND (reference sequence). The CDR3 contains 15 residues.

The gene calls are TRBV12-3 or TRBV12-4 and TRBJ2-3; TCRdb reports TRBD2, a call that lacks DNA to check it against. The CDR3 is 18 residues long. Here the CDR3 reads CASSPGKSGSASTDTQYF.